The T cell receptor beta chain under discussion was sequenced for a study of blood T cell repertoires in COVID-19. The CDR3 consists of 18 residues. Germline V gives CDR1 SGHTA, CDR2 FQGTGA. Deletions cut 1 base from V and 0 bases from J, with 13 bases between. The repertoire was sequenced with immunoSEQ multiplex PCR; TCRdb's copy has only in-frame clones and lacks some. The profile shows 50,000 or so clones, more than 75% of them singletons. Sequencing input: peripheral blood. This sequence joins TRBV7-3 and TRBJ2-6, with a weak D call TRBD2 (6 bases). This receptor was identified in a human donor with active COVID-19. The donor label of this sample is uncertain. CDR3 in DNA: TGTGCCAGCAGCTTAAGGGGACTGTCGGGCTCTGGGGCCAACGTCCTGACTTTC. Residues: CASSLRGLSGSGANVLTF.